The rows below give T cell receptor beta chains drawn from one sample of a study of control samples from healthy donors and cancer patients. Sequenced by immunoSEQ multiplex PCR; TCRdb stores in-frame clones only, minus some. Of around 84,000 clones in the sample, around 92% were seen once. Material for sequencing was blood. These receptors were taken from a man younger than 40 in good health. Each CDR3 is given with its conserved first and last residue. The D gene is left open where the match is weak. Expanded clones get a size class; other rows say once, few or many, or leave the size out.

clone_size j_call d_call v_call cdr3_length cdr3_aa cdr3_nt
NA TRBJ2-3 NA TRBV5-1 16 CASSPPDTGRTDTQYF TGCGCCAGCAGCCCGCCAGATACGGGGAGGACAGATACGCAGTATTTT
NA TRBJ2-7 NA TRBV4-2 14 CASSRRGETYEQYF TGTGCCAGCAGCCGCAGGGGGGAAACCTACGAGCAGTACTTC
NA TRBJ2-7 TRBD2 TRBV6-5 13 CASRTSGAYEQYF TGTGCCAGCAGAACTAGCGGAGCCTACGAGCAGTACTTC
NA TRBJ2-5 NA TRBV28 13 CASSLPALETQYF TGTGCCAGCAGTTTACCGGCGCTGGAGACCCAGTACTTC
NA TRBJ1-1 NA TRBV4-2 15 CASSPGGAMNTEAFF TGTGCCAGCAGCCCAGGTGGGGCGATGAACACTGAAGCTTTCTTT
NA TRBJ1-4 TRBD1 TRBV28 15 CASSLSGTGNEKLFF TGTGCCAGCAGCTTGTCCGGGACAGGGAATGAAAAACTGTTTTTT
NA TRBJ1-1 NA TRBV7-8 15 CASSLGGPGDTEAFF TGTGCCAGCAGCTTGGGGGGGCCTGGGGACACTGAAGCTTTCTTT
once TRBJ2-7 NA TRBV28 15 CASSSLPGSSYEQYF TGTGCCAGCAGTTCCCTTCCCGGGAGCTCCTACGAGCAGTACTTC
NA TRBJ2-1 TRBD2 TRBV19 16 CASSMTVSGGRNEQFF TGTGCCAGTAGTATGACGGTTAGCGGGGGACGGAATGAGCAGTTCTTC
once TRBJ2-1 NA TRBV13 14 CASSRTGWDNEQFF TGTGCCAGCAGCCGCACGGGGTGGGACAATGAGCAGTTCTTC
NA TRBJ2-3 NA TRBV7-3 13 CASSAGPADTQYF TGTGCCAGCAGCGCCGGACCCGCGGATACGCAGTATTTT
NA TRBJ2-7 TRBD2 TRBV28 16 CASSPSGRAPVFEQYF TGTGCCAGCAGCCCTAGCGGGAGGGCCCCGGTTTTCGAGCAGTACTTC
NA TRBJ1-1 NA TRBV7-2 14 CASRIGWRGTEAFF TGTGCCAGCAGGATAGGATGGAGAGGCACTGAAGCTTTCTTT
NA TRBJ2-3 NA TRBV7-7 15 CASSLGTQPTDTQYF TGTGCCAGCAGCCTAGGGACACAACCGACAGATACGCAGTATTTT
NA TRBJ2-2 NA TRBV29-1 15 CSVEDPRRVTGELFF TGCAGCGTTGAAGACCCTCGGCGGGTCACCGGGGAGCTGTTTTTT
NA TRBJ1-5 NA TRBV28 16 CASSEGLVLSNQPQHF TGTGCCAGCAGCGAGGGGCTGGTCCTGAGCAATCAGCCCCAGCATTTT
NA TRBJ2-7 NA TRBV28 17 CASSSPYGAGISYEQYF TGTGCCAGCAGTTCCCCCTACGGGGCAGGGATTTCCTACGAGCAGTACTTC
NA TRBJ1-4 TRBD1 TRBV2 14 CASRQGQGGEKLFF TGTGCCAGCAGACAGGGACAGGGAGGCGAAAAACTGTTTTTT
NA TRBJ2-7 TRBD1 TRBV7-2 16 CASSLVSGQGSYEQYF TGTGCCAGCAGCTTAGTATCCGGACAGGGTAGTTACGAGCAGTACTTC
NA TRBJ2-2 TRBD2 TRBV7-2 14 CASSLAGGTGELFF TGTGCCAGCAGCTTGGCGGGGGGCACCGGGGAGCTGTTTTTT
NA TRBJ1-6 NA TRBV19 15 CASSIVIGYNSPLHF TGTGCCAGTAGTATAGTTATCGGCTATAATTCACCCCTCCACTTT
medium-sized TRBJ1-1 NA TRBV13 14 CASSPYRDPTEAFF TGTGCCAGCAGCCCCTACAGGGATCCCACTGAAGCTTTCTTT
NA TRBJ2-7 TRBD1 TRBV5-1 15 CASSLVGTGLYEQYF TGCGCCAGCAGCTTGGTAGGGACAGGGCTATACGAGCAGTACTTC
NA TRBJ1-6 NA TRBV25-1 14 CASSERGRGSPLHF TGTGCCAGCAGTGAACGCGGCAGGGGTTCACCCCTCCACTTT
NA TRBJ1-6 NA TRBV3-1/TRBV3-2 14 CASSLLGGNSPLHF TGTGCCAGCAGTCTGTTGGGCGGGAATTCACCCCTCCACTTT
NA TRBJ1-2 NA TRBV6-2/TRBV6-3 12 CASSDSRYGYTF TGTGCCAGCAGTGACAGCCGTTATGGCTACACCTTC
once TRBJ2-7 NA TRBV21-1 17 CASSKALPDRRNNEQYF TGTGCCAGCAGCAAAGCGCTCCCGGACAGGAGGAATAACGAGCAGTACTTC
NA TRBJ2-7 NA TRBV28 13 CASSETGSYEQYF TGTGCCAGCAGTGAGACAGGATCCTACGAGCAGTACTTC
NA TRBJ2-3 TRBD2 TRBV6-2/TRBV6-3 17 CASSYSVPSGGTDTQYF TGTGCCAGCAGTTACTCGGTCCCTAGCGGGGGCACAGATACGCAGTATTTT
NA TRBJ2-3 NA TRBV19 13 CASRVVGTDTQYF TGTGCCAGTAGGGTAGTGGGGACAGATACGCAGTATTTT
NA TRBJ2-7 TRBD1 TRBV28 13 CASRGQGRDEQYF TGTGCCAGCAGGGGACAGGGACGGGACGAGCAGTACTTC
NA TRBJ2-1 NA TRBV9 16 CASSVVGQGGLNEQFF TGTGCCAGCAGCGTAGTAGGGCAGGGTGGATTAAATGAGCAGTTCTTC
NA TRBJ1-2 TRBD1 TRBV6-6 16 CASSYFIRDRVSGYTF TGTGCCAGCAGTTACTTCATACGGGACAGGGTGAGCGGCTACACCTTC
NA TRBJ2-5 TRBD2 TRBV6-1 16 CASSEQRGGRKETQYF TGTGCCAGCAGTGAGCAGCGGGGGGGCCGAAAAGAGACCCAGTACTTC
NA TRBJ1-1 TRBD1 TRBV6-5 15 CASSGQGAGRDQAFF TGTGCCAGCAGCGGACAGGGGGCCGGGAGGGATCAAGCTTTCTTT
NA TRBJ1-5 TRBD1 TRBV30 15 CAWSVARGQGQPQHF TGTGCCTGGAGTGTCGCCAGGGGGCAAGGTCAGCCCCAGCATTTT
NA TRBJ1-2 NA TRBV6-1 16 CASSESANRVNYGYTF TGTGCCAGCAGTGAATCAGCGAACAGGGTTAACTATGGCTACACCTTC
NA TRBJ2-2 TRBD2 TRBV5-4 15 CASSLSGGVSGELFF TGTGCCAGCAGCTTGTCCGGGGGGGTGTCCGGGGAGCTGTTTTTT
NA TRBJ1-2 NA TRBV4-1 14 CASSPGQSNYGYTF TGCGCCAGCAGCCCCGGACAGTCTAACTATGGCTACACCTTC
NA TRBJ1-5 NA TRBV6-2/TRBV6-3 16 CASSYLLGSSNQPQHF TGTGCCAGCAGTTACCTCCTGGGTTCTAGCAATCAGCCCCAGCATTTT
NA TRBJ2-1 NA TRBV5-8 15 CASRETGTGFNEQFF TGTGCCAGCAGGGAAACCGGGACTGGCTTCAATGAGCAGTTCTTC
NA TRBJ1-1 TRBD1 TRBV5-4 15 CASGGLVTGGAEAFF TGTGCCAGCGGAGGGTTGGTTACAGGGGGTGCCGAAGCTTTCTTT
NA TRBJ2-3 NA TRBV30 12 CAWRKRASTQYF TGTGCCTGGAGGAAGAGGGCAAGTACGCAGTATTTT
NA TRBJ1-6 NA TRBV5-4 15 CASSRREGINSPLHF TGTGCCAGCAGCCGAAGGGAGGGCATCAATTCACCCCTCCACTTT
NA TRBJ2-1 NA TRBV9 13 CASSVGADNEQFF TGTGCCAGCAGCGTAGGGGCGGACAATGAGCAGTTCTTC
NA TRBJ1-1 NA TRBV29-1 13 CSAFNGQGTEAFF TGCAGCGCCTTTAACGGGCAAGGCACTGAAGCTTTCTTT
NA TRBJ1-2 TRBD1 TRBV18 14 CASSRDRVNYGYTF TGTGCCAGCTCCCGGGACAGGGTTAACTATGGCTACACCTTC
NA TRBJ2-2 TRBD2 TRBV3-1/TRBV3-2 16 CASSQSGLADTGELFF TGTGCCAGCAGCCAATCGGGACTAGCGGACACCGGGGAGCTGTTTTTT
NA TRBJ2-7 NA TRBV6-2/TRBV6-3 12 CASSHKVGEQYF TGTGCCAGCAGTCACAAGGTTGGCGAGCAGTACTTC
NA TRBJ2-7 TRBD1 TRBV24-1 15 CASLRQGGVGREQYF TGTGCCAGCTTACGACAGGGGGGGGTTGGTAGGGAGCAGTACTTC
NA TRBJ2-6 NA TRBV27 15 CASSAGGRGANVLTF TGTGCCAGCAGCGCTGGGGGGCGGGGGGCCAACGTCCTGACTTTC
once TRBJ2-5 NA TRBV7-9 13 CASSLLPEETQYF TGTGCCAGCAGCTTACTTCCAGAAGAGACCCAGTACTTC